This entry is about one T cell receptor beta chain. The source of the sample is a study of cytomegalovirus exposure and HLA in healthy donors. The germline CDR1 and CDR2 sequences are GTSNPN and SVGIG (reference sequence). This CDR3 is 13 amino acids long. V lost 5 bases, J lost 8 bases, and 6 bases stayed unmatched. The protocol was immunoSEQ multiplex PCR, while the TCRdb copy is restricted to in-frame clones and leaves out a portion. The repertoire holds 150,000 to 200,000 clones, with approximately 90% as singletons. Material: PBMCs. The chain carries TRBV30 and TRBJ1-4; 9 bases map to TRBD1. This receptor was obtained from a man aged 18 to 35 in good health and CMV-seronegative. Here the CDR3 reads CAWEQGAREKLFF. The CDR3 DNA reads TGTGCCTGGGAACAGGGGGCAAGGGAAAAACTGTTTTTT.